These 17 T cell receptor beta chains share one sample of origin, sequenced in a study of CD8+CD57+ T cells in acquired aplastic anemia. Sequenced patients had shown CD8+CD57+ cell expansion by flow cytometry. The template used for profiling TCR beta VDJ and CDR3 was genomic DNA. MiXCR was run by TCRdb on the reads, yielding one entry per CDR3 protein. The sample records around 80,000 distinct CDR3 sequences, 55% to 75% being singletons. Sequencing input: sorted CD4+, CD8+, or CD8+CD57+ T cells (not recorded which) from PBMCs. The receptors derive from a human donor with aplastic anemia.

This clonotype occurred a few times. The rearrangement links TRBV2 to TRBJ1-5, with a weak D call TRBD1 (5 bases). V lost 6 bases, J lost 4 bases, and 16 bases lay in between. The germline V gene has CDR1 SNHLY and CDR2 FYNNEI. This CDR3 comprises 15 residues. CDR3 protein: CASSPGGGANQPQHF. Here the CDR3 DNA reads TGTGCCAGCAGCCCCGGGGGAGGGGCGAATCAGCCCCAGCATTTT.

This clonotype was seen repeatedly, ten times or more. The chain carries TRBV5-6 and TRBJ2-7; D is uncertain. Germline lookup yields CDR1 SGHDT and CDR2 YYEEEE. Trimming removed 2 bases from V and 2 bases from J, with 11 bases in between. This CDR3 contains 14 residues. CDR3 DNA: TGTGCCAGCAGCTTAAGCTACACGGCCTACGAGCAGTACTTC. It translates to CASSLSYTAYEQYF.

CDR3 nucleotides: TGTGCCAGCAGCCCCCGGGTAGCGGGGGGGCGGAGCTTGTTCTTC. Amino acid sequence: CASSPRVAGGRSLFF. This chain joins TRBV7-3 and TRBJ2-1; TRBD2 aligns across 11 bases. The V gene's germline CDR1 is SGHTA and CDR2 FQGTGA. Losses at the gene ends were 5 bases for V and 15 bases for J; bases not matched to a gene: 15. The CDR3 extends over 15 amino acids.

The chain joins TRBV2 to TRBJ2-7, with D unclear. The germline CDR1 and CDR2 sequences are SNHLY and FYNNEI. This CDR3 has 13 amino acids. Trimming took 3 bases from V and 2 from J, leaving 8 bases between them. The CDR3 nucleotides are TGTGCCAGCAGTGATTTACGGGCCTACGAGCAGTACTTC. Its translation: CASSDLRAYEQYF.

The J gene is TRBJ2-5, the V gene TRBV7-9; D may be TRBD2 (5 bases). V shed 4 bases and J shed 5 bases, with 8 bases lying between them. Germline V gives CDR1 SEHNR, CDR2 FQNEAQ (reference sequence). CDR3 length: 12 residues. CDR3 sequence reads: CASSSWRETQYF. The CDR3 bases are TGTGCCAGCAGCTCTTGGAGGGAGACCCAGTACTTC.

This sequence joins TRBV7-3 and TRBJ2-7, with 8 nucleotides matching TRBD2. V shed 2 bases and J 3 bases; nucleotides not matched to a gene: 9. The CDR3 has 16 amino acids. In germline, CDR1 is SGHTA, CDR2 FQGTGA. The CDR3 coding sequence is TGTGCCAGCAGCTTAGGGGGTAGCGGGGACTACTACGAGCAGTACTTC. This translates into CASSLGGSGDYYEQYF.

This clonotype was counted a few times. The chain joins TRBV29-1 to TRBJ1-1; D is ambiguous. The CDR3 consists of 11 residues. V was cut by 6 bases and J by 4 bases, with 9 bases left in between. Germline values: CDR1 SQVTM, CDR2 ANQGSEA. The DNA for the CDR3 is TGCAGCGTCACGACTCTCACTGAAGCTTTCTTT. Encoded protein: CSVTTLTEAFF.

The chain uses TRBV7-2 and TRBJ2-3; weak D call: TRBD2 (6 bases). This CDR3 region has 13 residues. In germline, CDR1 is SGHTA, CDR2 FQGNSA. V gave up 0 bases and J gave up 8 bases, with 9 bases separating them. CDR3 sequence reads: CASSLAQGGTQYF. The CDR3 DNA sequence: TGTGCCAGCAGCTTAGCGCAGGGAGGTACGCAGTATTTT.

CDR3 sequence (DNA): TGCAGCGCCTTGACAGGGGTGGGCTACAATGAGCAGTTCTTC. Its protein is CSALTGVGYNEQFF. The chain uses TRBV29-1 and TRBJ2-1; 8 bases are a match to TRBD1. The CDR3 runs to 14 residues. The germline V gene has CDR1 SQVTM and CDR2 ANQGSEA. Trimming removed 7 bases from V and 3 bases from J; junction bases left unmatched: 8.

The V call is TRBV2, the J call TRBJ1-1; the D is unclear. The V gene's germline CDR1 is SNHLY and CDR2 FYNNEI. Trimming removed 3 bases at V and 12 bases at J, with 14 bases between. There are 12 residues in the CDR3. CDR3 coding DNA: TGTGCCAGCAGTGACCAGAGATTAAGTCCTTTCTTT. As protein: CASSDQRLSPFF.

The chain employs TRBV3-1 and TRBJ2-3, with unresolved D. Germline V gene sequence: CDR1 LGHDT, CDR2 YNNKEL (reference sequence). The length of the CDR3 is 12 residues. V lost 1 base and J 8 bases, leaving 7 bases between the germline ends. The chain's CDR3 is CASSQATSTQYF. The CDR3 bases are TGTGCCAGCAGCCAAGCGACTTCTACGCAGTATTTT.

The V call is TRBV6-5, the J call TRBJ1-1; the D is unclear. Germline V gives CDR1 MNHEY, CDR2 SVGAGI. V gave up 5 bases and J gave up 0 bases, with 10 bases separating them. The CDR3 spans 14 residues. The DNA for the CDR3 is TGTGCCAGCAGTGAATTGCTCATGAACACTGAAGCTTTCTTT. It is translated as CASSELLMNTEAFF.

This clonotype was detected a few times. The chain couples TRBV2 to TRBJ2-3, with unresolved D. The CDR3 loop spans 15 amino acids. The germline CDR1 and CDR2 sequences are SNHLY and FYNNEI. V lost 3 bases and J lost 1, with 11 bases in between. In DNA form, the CDR3 reads TGTGCCAGCAGTGATTCCGAGTTGGGCACAGATACGCAGTATTTT. Translation: CASSDSELGTDTQYF. Full variable domain (rest looked up from reference TRBV2 and TRBJ2-3): EPEVTQTPSHQVTQMGQEVILRCVPISNHLYFYWYRQILGQKVEFLVSFYNNEISEKSEIFDDQFSVERPDGSNFTLKIRSTKLEDSAMYFCASSDSELGTDTQYFGPGTRLTVL.

The V call is TRBV29-1, the J call TRBJ2-7, with 9 nucleotides matching TRBD1. Germline V lookup: CDR1 SQVTM, CDR2 ANQGSEA. The junction had 9 bases not matched to a gene; V was cut back by 6 bases and J by 6 bases. CDR3 length: 13 amino acids. The CDR3 loop reads CSVPGTGWSEQYF. CDR3 in DNA: TGCAGCGTACCCGGGACAGGGTGGTCCGAGCAGTACTTC.

CDR3 amino acids: CASLWTVQETQYF. The CDR3 region has the DNA TGTGCCAGCCTTTGGACGGTCCAAGAGACCCAGTACTTC. This sequence joins TRBV2 and TRBJ2-5; D is undetermined. CDR1 is SNHLY, CDR2 FYNNEI, per germline. Trimming stripped 8 bases from V and 1 base from J, with 11 bases between. The CDR3 length is 13 residues.

The V and J genes are TRBV5-4 and TRBJ2-1; D possibly uses TRBD1 or TRBD2 (5 bases each). V dropped 0 bases and J dropped 6 bases, with 13 bases sitting between them. This CDR3 contains 15 residues. Per the germline V gene, CDR1 is SGHNT and CDR2 is YYREEE (reference sequence). CDR3 residues: CASSLGDQTSNEQFF. The CDR3 DNA follows: TGTGCCAGCAGCTTGGGGGACCAAACCTCCAATGAGCAGTTCTTC.

This sequence joins TRBV2 and TRBJ2-7; 9 bases align to TRBD2. Per germline, CDR1 SNHLY and CDR2 FYNNEI. Trimming removed 6 bases from V and 6 bases from J; junction bases left unmatched: 12. The CDR3 has 15 residues. The CDR3 region has the DNA TGTGCCAGCAGCCGTGGGACTAGCCATCCGTCCGAGCAGTACTTC. Protein product: CASSRGTSHPSEQYF.